The 14 T cell receptor beta chains reported below all come from one sample, sequenced in a study of blood T cell repertoires in COVID-19. Measured with immunoSEQ multiplex PCR; TCRdb has only the in-frame clones, and not every one. The sample comprises 370,000 or so clones, roughly 86% of which are singletons, and 1% to 1.5% rests with the top ten. The sample consisted of PBMCs or T cells enriched from blood (not recorded which). The receptors were sampled from a man younger than 45 who had recovered from COVID-19.

The V gene is TRBV2, the J gene TRBJ2-2; tentatively, D is TRBD2 (7 bases). The CDR3 spans 15 residues. Between the trimmed V and J ends, which lost 4 bases and 6 bases, there was a span of 15 bases. In germline, CDR1 is SNHLY, CDR2 FYNNEI. The CDR3 loop reads CASSVGGGIAGELFF. CDR3 coding DNA: TGTGCCAGCAGTGTGGGAGGGGGAATTGCCGGGGAGCTGTTTTTT. Complete variable domain (other parts from reference TRBV2 and TRBJ2-2): EPEVTQTPSHQVTQMGQEVILRCVPISNHLYFYWYRQILGQKVEFLVSFYNNEISEKSEIFDDQFSVERPDGSNFTLKIRSTKLEDSAMYFCASSVGGGIAGELFFGEGSRLTVL.

V gene TRBV2 combines with J gene TRBJ2-6, with D unclear. This CDR3 spans 14 amino acids. CDR1 and CDR2 from the germline V gene are SNHLY and FYNNEI. The ends were cut back, 2 bases at V and 2 bases at J, with 4 bases in the middle. The CDR3 here is CASSERAGANVLTF. For the CDR3, the DNA is TGTGCCAGCAGTGAACGAGCTGGGGCCAACGTCCTGACTTTC. The entire variable domain, with the rest obtained from reference TRBV2 and TRBJ2-6, is as follows: EPEVTQTPSHQVTQMGQEVILRCVPISNHLYFYWYRQILGQKVEFLVSFYNNEISEKSEIFDDQFSVERPDGSNFTLKIRSTKLEDSAMYFCASSERAGANVLTFGAGSRLTVL.

The chain has TRBV6-1 and TRBJ2-1; no clear D gene. V was trimmed by 2 bases and J by 2 bases, leaving 13 bases between them. CDR3 length: 16 residues. Germline CDR1 is MNHNS and CDR2 is SASEGT. For the CDR3, the DNA is TGTGCCAGCAGTGAATATGGTTCGATAGCCTACAATGAGCAGTTCTTC. Translated: CASSEYGSIAYNEQFF.

The chain has TRBV20-1 and TRBJ1-5; a possible D gene is TRBD1 (5 bases). CDR3 length equals 14 residues. Looked up from germline, CDR1 is DFQATT and CDR2 is SNEGSKA (reference sequence). Trimming cost V 3 bases and J 1 base, with 10 bases left between them. CDR3 amino acids: CSASQDMSNQPQHF. The CDR3 DNA reads TGCAGTGCTAGTCAGGACATGAGCAATCAGCCCCAGCATTTT.

This chain links TRBV4-1 with TRBJ2-5, with D unresolved. The CDR3 totals 13 residues. Germline V gene sequence: CDR1 MGHRA, CDR2 YSYEKL. V was cut by 4 bases and J by 3 bases, with 9 bases left in between. CDR3 sequence: CASSRWQKETQYF. CDR3 sequence (DNA): TGCGCCAGCAGCCGGTGGCAGAAAGAGACCCAGTACTTC.

The genes are TRBV4-1 and TRBJ1-5; the D gene is possibly TRBD1 (6 bases). The CDR3 is 16 residues long. CDR1 MGHRA and CDR2 YSYEKL come from the germline V gene. V was clipped by 3 bases and J by 1 base, with 13 bases between them. The CDR3 nucleotides read TGCGCCAGCAGCCAGCAGACGGACAGCAGCAATCAGCCCCAGCATTTT. Translated, it gives CASSQQTDSSNQPQHF.

The chain employs TRBV18 and TRBJ2-6; 11 positions agree with TRBD1. Germline V gives CDR1 KGHSH, CDR2 LQKENI. V trimming: 7 bases; J trimming: 4 bases; junction bases outside the gene matches: 9. This CDR3 has 17 residues. CDR3 sequence (DNA): TGTGCCAGCTACAGACCGGGACAGGGGGGCGGGGCCAACGTCCTGACTTTC. The encoded protein is CASYRPGQGGGANVLTF.

This CDR3 reads CASREGGVGGYTF. The CDR3 coding sequence is TGTGCCAGCAGGGAGGGAGGAGTGGGTGGCTACACCTTC. The chain joins TRBV27 to TRBJ1-2; D is uncertain. Germline V lookup: CDR1 MNHEY, CDR2 SMNVEV (reference sequence). The CDR3 is made up of 13 amino acids. V lost 6 bases and J lost 7, with 15 bases in between.

The gene calls are TRBV7-9 and TRBJ2-2, with TRBD2 matching 7 bases. Trimming took 5 bases from V and 1 from J; bases not matched to a gene: 1. There are 14 residues in the CDR3. Germline loops: CDR1 SEHNR, CDR2 FQNEAQ (reference sequence). CDR3 sequence (DNA): TGTGCCAGCAGCCGCGGGGGGAACACCGGGGAGCTGTTTTTT. Its translation is CASSRGGNTGELFF.

The chain couples TRBV19 to TRBJ2-3; 7 bases are a match to TRBD2. V shed 4 bases, J shed 6 bases, and the junction held 16 bases outside the gene matches. The CDR3 extends over 17 amino acids. The germline gives CDR1 LNHDA, CDR2 SQIVND (reference sequence). CDR3 in amino acids: CASSTRLAGVGTDTQYF. The CDR3 nucleotides read TGTGCCAGTAGTACAAGGCTGGCGGGGGTAGGGACCGATACGCAGTATTTT.

At least ten counts were recorded for this clone. This chain links TRBV12-3 or TRBV12-4 with TRBJ1-1; tentative D call: TRBD1 (5 bases). The CDR3 covers 13 residues. Trimming pared 6 bases from V and 4 bases from J, leaving 12 bases between. The CDR3, as DNA: TGTGCCAGCAGCCCCAGGGTGGGCACTGAAGCTTTCTTT. Its translation: CASSPRVGTEAFF.

The table lists this clone with a count of one. The chain joins TRBV7-9 to TRBJ2-1; a possible D gene is TRBD2 (7 bases). Germline V gives CDR1 SEHNR, CDR2 FQNEAQ (reference sequence). The CDR3 sequence is 15 residues long. V gave up 1 base and J gave up 7 bases, with 14 bases separating them. The CDR3: CASSLVRGARNEQFF. CDR3 nucleotide sequence: TGTGCCAGCAGCTTAGTACGGGGGGCGAGAAATGAGCAGTTCTTC.

The rearrangement uses TRBV3-1 (or the pseudogene TRBV3-2) and TRBJ2-3, with 8 bases identical to TRBD1. CDR1 and CDR2 (germline): LGHDT, YNNKEL (reference sequence). The V and J ends lost 5 bases and 3 bases, in that order; junction bases with no gene match: 7. CDR3 size: 15 residues. In DNA, the CDR3 is TGTGCCAGCAGCTGGGCGGACAGGGCTACAGATACGCAGTATTTT. Encoded protein: CASSWADRATDTQYF.

The rearrangement joins TRBV13 to TRBJ2-3; TRBD2 agrees at 14 bases. With 3 bases clipped from V and 3 bases from J, the junction kept 5 bases outside the gene matches. This CDR3 has 17 residues. CDR1 is PRHDT and CDR2 is FYEKMQ in the germline V gene (reference sequence). Here the CDR3 DNA reads TGTGCCAGCAGCTTCCGACTAGCGGGGGGGTCTACAGATACGCAGTATTTT. It yields the protein CASSFRLAGGSTDTQYF.